Each of the 17 T cell receptor beta chains below was sequenced from the same sample in a study of cytomegalovirus exposure and HLA in healthy donors. PCR primers comprised 60 Vbeta and 13 Jbeta primers. Measured with immunoSEQ multiplex PCR; TCRdb has only the in-frame clones, and not every one. The table shows 150,000 to 200,000 clones, with around 80% occurring only once. Source material: PBMCs. The receptors here all came from a woman in her 40s in good health and CMV-seronegative.

The chain combines TRBV4-1 with TRBJ2-7, with a tentative D call TRBD2 (6 bases). This CDR3 spans 15 amino acids. Germline CDR1 is MGHRA and CDR2 is YSYEKL. V lost 4 bases, J lost 3 bases, and 16 bases lay in between. The CDR3 coding sequence is TGCGCCAGCAGCCCAGTAGAGGCTAGCGTCTACGAGCAGTACTTC. It is translated as CASSPVEASVYEQYF.

The genes are TRBV2 and TRBJ2-7; maybe TRBD1 (5 bases). V was clipped by 4 bases and J by 6 bases, with 10 bases between them. CDR3 length: 12 residues. CDR1 is SNHLY, CDR2 FYNNEI, per germline. CDR3 DNA: TGTGCCAGCAGTGGTCTAAGGGGCGAGCAGTACTTC. Amino acid sequence: CASSGLRGEQYF.

The chain employs TRBV19 and TRBJ1-2; TRBD1 matches at 11 bases. The V and J ends lost 5 bases and 3 bases, in that order; junction bases with no gene match: 8. This CDR3 comprises 16 residues. From germline, CDR1 is LNHDA and CDR2 SQIVND (reference sequence). CDR3 nucleotide sequence: TGTGCCAGTAGTTCCGGGACAGGGGGATTGCACTATGGCTACACCTTC. Translated, it gives CASSSGTGGLHYGYTF.

This chain joins TRBV10-3 and TRBJ2-6; D possibly corresponds to TRBD2 (6 bases). The CDR3 covers 17 residues. V was shortened by 6 bases and J by 0 bases, with 15 bases between the two germline ends. Germline CDR1 and CDR2: ENHRY and SYGVKD. This CDR3 is CAIRGERGGSGANVLTF. CDR3 bases: TGTGCCATCAGGGGGGAAAGGGGAGGCTCTGGGGCCAACGTCCTGACTTTC.

CDR3 protein: CASRSGYEQYF. In DNA, the CDR3 is TGTGCCAGCAGATCGGGGTACGAGCAGTACTTC. V is TRBV27 and J is TRBJ2-7; D may be TRBD2 (5 bases). Deletions cut 6 bases from V and 4 bases from J, with 7 bases between. The CDR3 length is 11 residues. Germline V gene sequence: CDR1 MNHEY, CDR2 SMNVEV (reference sequence).

The chain has TRBV5-6 and TRBJ1-4, with TRBD1 identical over 9 bases. J gave up 6 bases and V 4 bases, and 10 bases lay outside the gene matches. Germline V gives CDR1 SGHDT, CDR2 YYEEEE. CDR3 length equals 16 residues. CDR3 DNA: TGTGCCAGCAGCCTCGACGTAAGGACAGGGGATGAAAAACTGTTTTTT. This codes for CASSLDVRTGDEKLFF.

The genes are TRBV5-4 and TRBJ2-1; D perhaps matches TRBD1 (6 bases). Germline-derived CDR1 and CDR2 are SGHNT and YYREEE (reference sequence). Deletions cut 1 base from V and 0 bases from J, with 14 bases between. This CDR3 comprises 17 residues. The CDR3 DNA reads as TGTGCCAGCAGCTTGTGGGGGCAGCGCCGCTCCTACAATGAGCAGTTCTTC. It codes for CASSLWGQRRSYNEQFF.

The chain is built from TRBV7-9 and TRBJ2-5, with 8 bases fitting TRBD2. The junction had 9 bases not matched to a gene; V was cut back by 2 bases and J by 4 bases. The CDR3 spans 16 residues. In germline, CDR1 is SEHNR, CDR2 FQNEAQ (reference sequence). Written as DNA, the CDR3 is TGTGCCAGCAGCTTAACGGGGCGGGGGGCTGGAGAGACCCAGTACTTC. Its translation: CASSLTGRGAGETQYF.

V and J are TRBV7-2 and TRBJ2-5; TRBD1 might be the D (5 bases). From germline, CDR1 is SGHTA and CDR2 FQGNSA. The CDR3 length is 14 residues. Trimming took off 4 bases at V and 11 bases at J, with 20 bases between the two ends. CDR3 nucleotides: TGTGCCAGCAGCTCAACAGGACCACCCCAGGAGCAGTACTTC. Its protein is CASSSTGPPQEQYF.

This clone was seen just once. The chain joins TRBV5-5 to TRBJ1-3; D is possibly TRBD1 (5 bases). The CDR3 is made up of 16 amino acids. The V and J ends lost 4 bases and 2 bases respectively, with 16 bases between them. Germline loops: CDR1 SGHKS, CDR2 YYEKEE (reference sequence). This CDR3 reads CASSIQPTGAGNTIYF. The DNA for the CDR3 is TGTGCCAGCAGCATCCAACCCACGGGGGCTGGAAACACCATATATTTT.

The chain couples TRBV27 to TRBJ1-1; no clear D. V gave up 5 bases and J gave up 0 bases, with 10 bases separating them. Germline CDR1 MNHEY, CDR2 SMNVEV (reference sequence). The CDR3 runs 14 residues. The CDR3, as DNA: TGTGCCAGCAGTCCTGGCCAGATGAACACTGAAGCTTTCTTT. This encodes CASSPGQMNTEAFF.

V and J are TRBV5-4 and TRBJ2-1, with D perhaps TRBD2 (6 bases). Trimming pared 5 bases from V and 4 bases from J, leaving 16 bases between. The CDR3 totals 15 residues. CDR1 SGHNT and CDR2 YYREEE come from the germline V gene (reference sequence). The CDR3 reads CASSHRREAYNEQFF. The CDR3 DNA follows: TGTGCCAGCAGTCATAGGAGGGAGGCGTACAATGAGCAGTTCTTC.

The chain has TRBV30 and TRBJ1-2; D not resolved. CDR3 size: 13 residues. V lost 1 base and J lost 3, with 9 bases in between. CDR1 is GTSNPN and CDR2 is SVGIG in the germline V gene (reference sequence). The CDR3 here is CAWSGGRDYGYTF. DNA for the CDR3: TGTGCCTGGAGTGGAGGGAGAGACTATGGCTACACCTTC.

Note on this clone: Sequence at one end of the junction differs from germline and may be a read error. V usage is TRBV7-7 and J usage is TRBJ1-1, with TRBD1 as a possible D gene (5 bases). The germline V gene encodes CDR1 SSHAT and CDR2 FNYEAQ (reference sequence). CDR3 length: 13 residues. The CDR3 nucleotides read TGTGCTAGCAGCCCCCCTACTACGGAGGGGGCTTTCTTT. Amino acids: CASSPPTTEGAFF.

On this clone: The same CDR3 also results from other DNA sequences found in this sample. The V gene is TRBV2, the J gene TRBJ1-1; D might be TRBD1 (6 bases). Germline values: CDR1 SNHLY, CDR2 FYNNEI. The length of the CDR3 is 14 residues. Trimming removed 6 bases from V and 5 bases from J, with 16 bases in between. CDR3 sequence reads: CASSETGFGTEAFF. As DNA, the CDR3 is TGTGCCAGCAGCGAAACAGGGTTTGGGACTGAAGCTTTCTTT.

The chain has TRBV18 and TRBJ2-1, with D possibly being TRBD1 (6 bases). V gave up 2 bases and J gave up 4 bases, with 12 bases separating them. Germline CDR1 is KGHSH and CDR2 is LQKENI. This CDR3 has 15 residues. CDR3 loop: CASSPRDTGYNEQFF. As DNA, the CDR3 is TGTGCCAGCTCACCAAGGGATACAGGGTACAATGAGCAGTTCTTC.

This chain connects TRBV12-5 to TRBJ1-1, with a tentative D call TRBD1 (5 bases). Germline V gives CDR1 LGHNT, CDR2 FRNRAP. The CDR3 length is 14 residues. V gave up 7 bases and J gave up 0 bases, with 12 bases separating them. As DNA, the CDR3 is TGTGCTAGTGCTATGGGGCGGATGAACACTGAAGCTTTCTTT. Translation gives CASAMGRMNTEAFF.